This T cell receptor (beta chain) was captured in a study of blood T cell dynamics during melanoma immunotherapy. About the research overall: First-line therapy was either pembrolizumab or nivolumab with ipilimumab for metastatic melanoma.

Points from the study as a whole: Immune-effector CD8+ cells best matched cell-free DNA CDR3 sequences and were most clonal. Whether repertoire-driving clones were melanoma-specific could not be determined.

V lost 6 bases, J lost 5 bases, and 28 bases lay in between. The CDR3 covers 19 residues. Germline CDR1 and CDR2: LGHNA and YNFKEQ. Concerning this clone itself: Its specificity is unknown.

Time point noted: week 3, after first cycle of checkpoint inhibitor. Each sorted CD8+ T cell subset had its entire DNA loaded. The protocol was immunoSEQ multiplex PCR, while the TCRdb copy is restricted to in-frame clones and leaves out a portion. The sample gives 15,000 to 20,000 clones, about 95% of which show up once; roughly 0.22% is in the top ten. The V call is TRBV4-2, the J call TRBJ2-2, with D possibly TRBD2 on 6 matching bases. The sequence was collected from a human donor with melanoma. The starting material was effector memory CD8+ T cells from blood, obtained from a patient treated with checkpoint blockade. CDR3 amino acids: CASREEVNRGRGYTGELFF. DNA of the CDR3: TGTGCCAGCAGGGAAGAGGTTAATCGGGGGAGAGGATATACCGGGGAGCTGTTTTTT.